This T cell receptor (beta chain) was profiled in a study of vaccination and CD4 T cells after COVID-19. Study-wide findings and caveats: Spike mono-reactivity held for 304 of 307 vaccine-specific clones in convalescent patients.

Noted treatment: approximately 10-day PBMC culture with coronavirus spike peptide pools or control peptides (ViraFEST assay). Per well, fewer than 2.5 million PBMCs were cultured in the presence of 9 to 10 IU/ml IL-2 and approximately 9.4 ug/ml peptide pools. Germline V gene lookup returns CDR1 DFQATT and CDR2 SNEGSKA (reference sequence). Deletions cut 6 bases from V and 0 bases from J, with 18 bases between. CDR3 length: 16 amino acids. This clonotype came up a few times. Its cognate antigen is unknown. The assay that was used to sequence DNA from cultured CD4+ T cells was the Oncomine TCR Beta short-read assay. TCRdb redid the calling of the PCR reads with MiXCR, one entry per CDR3 protein. Of nearly 15,000 distinct CDR3 sequences in the sample, 52% are singletons; the top ten hold 6% to 9%.

Sequencing used CD4+ T cells from blood, cultured in vitro. The genes are TRBV20-1 and TRBJ1-3; a possible D gene is TRBD1 (5 bases). The receptor was isolated from a human donor who had recovered from COVID-19. The DNA for the CDR3 is TGCAGTGCCCGGACCCCTTTACAGGACTCTGGAAACACCATATATTTT. Translating it yields CSARTPLQDSGNTIYF.